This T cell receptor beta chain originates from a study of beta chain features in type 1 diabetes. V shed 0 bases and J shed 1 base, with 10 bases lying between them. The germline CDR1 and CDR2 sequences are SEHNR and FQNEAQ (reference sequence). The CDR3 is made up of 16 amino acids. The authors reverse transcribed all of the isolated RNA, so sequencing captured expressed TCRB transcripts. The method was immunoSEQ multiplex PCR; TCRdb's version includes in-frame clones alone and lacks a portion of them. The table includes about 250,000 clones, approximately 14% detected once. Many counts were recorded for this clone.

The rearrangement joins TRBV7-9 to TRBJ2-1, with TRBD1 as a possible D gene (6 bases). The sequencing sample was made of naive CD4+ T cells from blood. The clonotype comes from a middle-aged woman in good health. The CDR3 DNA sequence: TGTGCCAGCAGCTTAGCAGGGGGAAGGTCCTACAATGAGCAGTTCTTC. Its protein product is CASSLAGGRSYNEQFF.